These 10 T cell receptor beta chains were all obtained from the same sample, sequenced in a study of regulatory T cells in long-lasting Graves disease (dated by TCRdb to about 2021). Preparation of the library involved multiplex PCR. The data were produced on an Illumina HiSeq 4000. To build TCR beta libraries, CDR3 regions were amplified by Arm-PCR using iRepertoire HTBI primers. In-frame beta chains were kept once TCRdb had trimmed the public reads at Q25 with fastp and called clones with MiXCR. One record per CDR3 amino acid sequence lists the most common genes and DNA. A total of some 370,000 distinct CDR3 sequences appear in this sample, about a fifth of them only once. The ten biggest clones cover less than 25% of the sample. Sample time point, as interpreted from the label and publication: persistent/refractory GD, antithyroid drugs over 5 years with positive TRAb. For both TCR sequencing and RNA sequencing, RNA was extracted from PBMCs using TRIzol.

Sequenced material: peripheral blood mononuclear cells (PBMCs), taken when the disease was refractory, from a patient treated with antithyroid drugs. These receptors were obtained from a female donor with Graves disease.

This clonotype was observed at least ten times. CDR3 in amino acids: CAWSVAGNYGYTF. CDR3 DNA sequence: TGTGCCTGGAGTGTAGCAGGGAACTATGGCTACACCTTC. The chain links TRBV30 to TRBJ1-2; TRBD1 might be the D (5 bases). CDR1 and CDR2 (germline): GTSNPN, SVGIG (reference sequence). The CDR3 totals 13 residues. With 0 bases removed from V and 2 bases from J, the gap between germline ends came to 7 bases.

Comments on this clonotype: This may be a read error: a much more frequent sequence differs by one nucleotide. The rearrangement uses TRBV9 and TRBJ2-7; no definite D call. The CDR3 runs to 14 residues. Germline-derived CDR1 and CDR2 are SGDLS and YYNGEE. The DNA for the CDR3 is TGTGCCAGCAGCGTAGTCCCCACCTCCTACGGGCAGTACTTC. As protein: CASSVVPTSYGQYF.

This rearrangement joins TRBV15 to TRBJ2-5; D perhaps matches TRBD1 (5 bases). The V gene's germline CDR1 is LNHNV and CDR2 YYDKDF (reference sequence). V was trimmed by 5 bases and J by 4 bases, leaving 17 bases between them. The CDR3 length is 15 residues. CDR3 nucleotides: TGTGCCACCAGCGGATCTACAGGAAAAAGAGAGACCCAGTACTTC. Translating it yields CATSGSTGKRETQYF. Using reference TRBV15 and TRBJ2-5 for the parts outside the CDR3, the full variable domain is DAMVIQNPRYQVTQFGKPVTLSCSQTLNHNVMYWYQQKSSQAPKLLFHYYDKDFNNEADTPDNFQSRRPNTSFCFLDIRSPGLGDTAMYLCATSGSTGKRETQYFGPGTRLLVL.

This clonotype has only a few counts. The J gene is TRBJ2-2, the V gene TRBV2, with 7 positions matching TRBD1. V lost 4 bases to trimming and J lost 5 bases; unmatched junction nucleotides: 10. Germline V lookup: CDR1 SNHLY, CDR2 FYNNEI. The CDR3 loop spans 16 amino acids. The chain's CDR3 is CASSGIYRGATGELFF. The CDR3 nucleotides are TGTGCCAGCAGTGGAATTTACAGGGGCGCAACCGGGGAGCTGTTTTTT.

This clonotype was seen a few times. The chain carries TRBV15 and TRBJ1-2; 11 bases line up with TRBD1. Germline CDR1 and CDR2: LNHNV and YYDKDF (reference sequence). J lost 5 bases, V lost 2 bases, and 4 bases had no gene match. This CDR3 comprises 15 residues. The CDR3 loop is CATSRSGTGGYGYTF. The CDR3 coding sequence is TGTGCCACCAGCAGATCCGGGACAGGGGGTTATGGCTACACCTTC.

This clonotype was counted many times. The CDR3 reads CASSFPLLERSHEQYF. The CDR3 nucleotides read TGTGCCAGCAGTTTCCCCCTCCTGGAGAGAAGCCACGAGCAGTACTTC. The V and J genes are TRBV28 and TRBJ2-7; no firm D call. The CDR3 totals 16 residues. V lost 3 bases, J lost 5 bases, and 20 bases lay in between. In germline, CDR1 is MDHEN, CDR2 SYDVKM. The whole variable domain, remainder taken from reference TRBV28 and TRBJ2-7, is DVKVTQSSRYLVKRTGEKVFLECVQDMDHENMFWYRQDPGLGLRLIYFSYDVKMKEKGDIPEGYSVSREKKERFSLILESASTNQTSMYLCASSFPLLERSHEQYFGPGTRLTVT.

Many counts were recorded for this clonotype. The rearrangement links TRBV13 to TRBJ2-7, with D perhaps TRBD2 (5 bases). Germline V lookup: CDR1 PRHDT, CDR2 FYEKMQ (reference sequence). Trimming left V 4 bases short and J 9 bases short, with 16 bases between. The CDR3 loop spans 13 amino acids. CDR3 sequence: CASSWPSSARQYF. In DNA form, the CDR3 reads TGTGCCAGCAGCTGGCCTAGCTCCGCCCGGCAGTACTTC.

This clonotype has a count of ten or more. The chain carries TRBV27 and TRBJ2-2; possible D gene TRBD1, 5 bases. This CDR3 is built from 17 residues. The V end lost 1 base, the J end lost 4 bases, and 16 bases lay between the germline ends. CDR1 and CDR2 from the germline V gene are MNHEY and SMNVEV (reference sequence). CDR3 region: CASSLLGEKGRTGELFF. In DNA form, the CDR3 reads TGTGCCAGCAGTTTATTAGGGGAAAAGGGGCGCACCGGGGAGCTGTTTTTT.

This clonotype has just one count. The rearrangement links TRBV7-2 to TRBJ1-2; a weak D match, TRBD1 (5 bases). Trimming pared 5 bases from V and 8 bases from J, leaving 12 bases between. The CDR3 consists of 12 residues. Germline V gene data show CDR1 as SGHTA and CDR2 as FQGNSA. The CDR3 is CASSIGGGGYTF. The CDR3 DNA is TGTGCCAGCAGCATCGGGGGGGGGGGCTACACCTTC.

This clonotype was seen repeatedly, ten times or more. The chain combines TRBV28 with TRBJ2-5; 7 bases fit TRBD1. CDR1 and CDR2 from the germline V gene are MDHEN and SYDVKM. This CDR3 has 12 residues. Trimming at V came to 9 bases and at J to 5 bases, leaving 6 bases not matched to a gene. The CDR3 is CARQGWGETQYF. The CDR3 DNA reads TGTGCCAGACAGGGGTGGGGGGAGACCCAGTACTTC. Looking up the rest from reference TRBV28 and TRBJ2-5 gives the full variable domain: DVKVTQSSRYLVKRTGEKVFLECVQDMDHENMFWYRQDPGLGLRLIYFSYDVKMKEKGDIPEGYSVSREKKERFSLILESASTNQTSMYLCARQGWGETQYFGPGTRLLVL.